This T cell receptor (beta chain) originates from a study of blood T cells in healthy people across ages (dated by TCRdb to between 2014 and 2016). Regarding the study in general: In model experiments, template switching captured about one uniquely barcoded TCR beta cDNA molecule for every two T cells. To track age-related changes in TCR beta repertoire diversity, the study relied on deep sequencing normalized with unique cDNA molecular identifiers. Donors were grouped into four age groups: young (average about 15 years), middle-aged (39), aged (62) and long-lived (just over 80). To avoid experimental bias, donors of different ages were spread randomly across the sequencing lanes. For two donors (one aged 18 to 30 and one aged 80 or older), the study analyzed two additional independent replicas of 1 million unique cDNA reads from the same blood draw. What the study reported, not specific to this receptor: There was a strong correlation between observed TCR beta diversity and the percentage of naive T cells measured by flow cytometry. Since profiling was done on bulk unsorted PBMCs, naive and antigen-experienced compartments could not be conclusively compared. Because donor CMV infection status was unknown, age-related changes in expanded clonotypes were potentially confounded. Estimates of total diversity based on one million sequenced T cells were regarded as lower bounds and as underestimates. Observed TCR beta diversity per million T cells fell roughly linearly with age, and a significant reduction was already apparent by age approximately 40. Compared with the aged group, the long-lived group had more naive CD4+ T cells, fewer expanded clones and increased TCR diversity, a pattern suggesting age selection.

At the junction V is shortened by 5 bases and J by 2 bases; bases outside the gene matches: 6. The CDR3 runs 15 residues from the cysteine to the phenylalanine. Left in the record is the CDR3 DNA by itself, 45 bases read in frame from the first base. CDR1 is given as SGHNT and CDR2 as YENEEA, both from the germline V gene. The method was 5' RACE. TCRdb lists the instrument as Illumina HiSeq 2500. A second roughly 6 to 11 cycle PCR used a sample-barcoded 5' primer and a J-beta primer mix. A template-switch 5' adaptor carrying 12 random nucleotides introduced a unique molecular identifier onto each TCR beta cDNA molecule. At least 2.5 million CDR3-containing paired-end reads were obtained from each sample. The Mint cDNA synthesis kit, primed by a TRBC-specific oligonucleotide, was used to synthesize first-strand cDNA from all RNA. Following uracil-DNA glycosylase treatment, a first 18-cycle PCR with universal primers M1SS and BC2_uni_R was performed on all cDNA. As for the original processing: For normalization, 1 million high-quality reads, each with a distinct molecular identifier, were randomly selected from each sample. Instead of being binned into consensus sequences, reads with shared molecular identifiers were discarded. MiTCR, with a Q25 quality threshold and the strictest error-elimination algorithm, was used for CDR3 identification, clonotype clustering and error correction. A nonparametric unseen species model with Euler transformation was used to estimate a lower bound on total TCR beta diversity. The public reads were quality trimmed at Q25 with fastp and then assembled into clones with MiXCR by TCRdb, keeping productive beta chains. Under each unique CDR3 protein, matching rows form one entry showing the most common genes and DNA. For this entry, the V and J calls and clone size follow TCRdb and not the study's own pipeline. The sample table shows 800,000 to 1,000,000 distinct CDR3 sequences, and roughly 50% are seen once. Around an eighth of the sample is held by the ten biggest clonotypes.

As to this clonotype: This clone's antigen is unknown. The record has no base qualities; no much larger clone is one base away.

Systemically healthy Caucasian individuals from Russia, some 40 in total and aged about 6 to 100 years, were included as donors. Each donor gave 8 to 10 milliliters of peripheral blood, drawn into EDTA-treated Vacutainer tubes. Ficoll-Paque density-gradient centrifugation was used to isolate PBMCs, with at least 7 million per sample. Trizol reagent was used to extract total RNA from PBMCs, with at least 5 micrograms per sample. Naive CD45RAhigh/CD27high T cell percentages were measured by flow cytometry on a PBMC aliquot from every donor. The sample was blood. The clonotype comes from a young man in good health. Recombination connected TRBV11-3 to TRBJ2-4, and 7 junctional nucleotides match TRBD1. The base sequence is TGTGCCAGCAGCACCGGACAGGCAACCAAAAACATTCAGTACTTC. It translates as CASSTGQATKNIQYF.